This T cell receptor beta chain appears in the sequencing data of a study of blood T cell repertoires in COVID-19 (dated by TCRdb to 2019 to 2021). In the study overall: Samples from collaborators originated in the United States, Italy and Spain and spanned both the acute and convalescent phases of COVID-19. HLA class I and class II types, where available, came from metadata supplied by the sample provider rather than from assay-based typing. Samples were obtained from the ongoing ImmuneRACE study (first 160 participants) and from over 1,000 subjects provided by 6 global collaborators. The repertoires were released in a freely available public database intended as a resource for research on the immune response to SARS-CoV-2. Nearly every sample came with metadata listing a de-identified subject ID, COVID-19 status, age in years and sex. Deeply sampled blood TCRbeta repertoires from subjects exposed to, actively infected with, or recovered from COVID-19 were included in the dataset. The prospective study material was composed of cDNA or gDNA derived from T cells, B-cell-depleted T cells, or PBMCs. The research as a whole found: Clinical and demographic metadata were provided uncurated, with the amount varying by source and participant.

One collaborating source in Seattle enrolled patients during active infection and followed them longitudinally through the course of disease. Collaborating institutions collected whole blood in K2EDTA tubes following their own protocols. For TCRbeta analysis, collaborators shipped samples as frozen whole blood, isolated PBMCs, or DNA extracted from either of those sample types. TCRbeta CDR3 regions were amplified from genomic DNA using the immunoSEQ Assay, a bias-controlled multiplex PCR. The paper's data handling went like this. The number of nucleated cells in each sample was estimated by amplification of reference gene primers within the assay. Sequence reads were collapsed and filtered to measure the absolute abundance of every unique TCRbeta CDR3 rearrangement. Productive Simpson clonality was computed per sample as the square root of Simpson's diversity index over productive rearrangements. Imported from immuneACCESS, the table was reduced by TCRdb to in-frame sequences with V and J called. These copies leave out some clones; in studies compared against another copy, an unresolved V gene accounts for under half, and the cause of the remainder is not known. From that table come the V and J calls and clone size; the DNA was used to work out D and trimming. The sample table shows 200,000 to 250,000 clones, and 85% are seen once. The ten largest account for 2.4% of the sample.

Notes on this clone: Its antigen remains undetermined. Per-base quality was not reported, and no clone a single base away is much larger than it.

In the germline V gene, CDR1 corresponds to ENHRY and CDR2 to SYGVKD. V is cut by 2 bases and J by 4 bases, and the space between the germline ends is 16 bases. The CDR3, from cysteine to phenylalanine, totals 16 residues. CDR3 DNA is the only sequence kept; it has 48 bases, read in frame from the first base. Sequencing input: peripheral blood. The clonotype originates from a woman in her 70s with COVID-19, enrolled during active disease. The chain is made from TRBV10-3 and TRBJ2-3, with a weak D call of TRBD2 (6 bases match). The nucleotide sequence is TGTGCCATCAGTGAGCCTAGACTAGTCCGCGCAGATACGCAGTATTTT. Translated, this gives CAISEPRLVRADTQYF.